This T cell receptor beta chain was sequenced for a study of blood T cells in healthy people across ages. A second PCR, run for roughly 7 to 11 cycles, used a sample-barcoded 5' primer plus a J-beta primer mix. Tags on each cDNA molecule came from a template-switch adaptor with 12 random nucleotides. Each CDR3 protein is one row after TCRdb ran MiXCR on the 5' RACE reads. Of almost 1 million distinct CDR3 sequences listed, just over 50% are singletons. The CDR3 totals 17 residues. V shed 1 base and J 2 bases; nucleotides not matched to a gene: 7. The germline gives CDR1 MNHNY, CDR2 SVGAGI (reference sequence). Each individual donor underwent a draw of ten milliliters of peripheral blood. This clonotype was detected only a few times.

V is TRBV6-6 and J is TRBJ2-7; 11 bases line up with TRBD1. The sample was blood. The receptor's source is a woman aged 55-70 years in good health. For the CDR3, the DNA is TGTGCCAGCAGTTACTACAATCCGGGACAGGGGGCCTACGAGCAGTACTTC. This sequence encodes CASSYYNPGQGAYEQYF.